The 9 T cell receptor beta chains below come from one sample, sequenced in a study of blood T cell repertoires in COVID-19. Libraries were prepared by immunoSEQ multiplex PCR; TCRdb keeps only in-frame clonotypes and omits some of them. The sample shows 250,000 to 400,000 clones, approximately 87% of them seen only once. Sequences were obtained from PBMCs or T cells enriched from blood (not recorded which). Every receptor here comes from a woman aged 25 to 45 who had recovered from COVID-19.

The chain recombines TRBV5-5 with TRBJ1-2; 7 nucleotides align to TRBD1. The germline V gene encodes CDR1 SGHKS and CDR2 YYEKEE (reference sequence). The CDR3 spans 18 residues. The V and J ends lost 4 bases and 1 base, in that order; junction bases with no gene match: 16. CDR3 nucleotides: TGTGCCAGCAGCCTACGCCCGGGACAGACAGTTTTTAACTATGGCTACACCTTC. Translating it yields CASSLRPGQTVFNYGYTF.

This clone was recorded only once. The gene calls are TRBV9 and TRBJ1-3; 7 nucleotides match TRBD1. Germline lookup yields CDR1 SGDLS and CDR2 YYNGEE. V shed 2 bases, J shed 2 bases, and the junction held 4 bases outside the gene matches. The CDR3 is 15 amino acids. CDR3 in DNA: TGTGCCAGCAGCGTTCAGGGGGAAGCTGGAAACACCATATATTTT. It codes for CASSVQGEAGNTIYF.

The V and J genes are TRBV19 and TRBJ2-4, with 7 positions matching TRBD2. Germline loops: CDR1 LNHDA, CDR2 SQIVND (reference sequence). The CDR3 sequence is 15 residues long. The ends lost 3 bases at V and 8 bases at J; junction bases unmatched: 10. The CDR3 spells CASSIFRGDGDIQYF. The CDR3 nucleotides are TGTGCCAGTAGTATTTTCCGGGGGGACGGAGACATTCAGTACTTC.

The CDR3 spells CASSPTGGPNSPLHF. CDR3 nucleotide sequence: TGCGCCAGCAGCCCCACAGGGGGCCCTAATTCACCCCTCCACTTT. This chain links TRBV5-1 with TRBJ1-6; TRBD1 aligns across 9 bases. Germline CDR1 reads SGHRS; CDR2 reads YFSETQ. J lost 6 bases, V lost 4 bases, and 5 bases had no gene match. There are 15 residues in the CDR3.

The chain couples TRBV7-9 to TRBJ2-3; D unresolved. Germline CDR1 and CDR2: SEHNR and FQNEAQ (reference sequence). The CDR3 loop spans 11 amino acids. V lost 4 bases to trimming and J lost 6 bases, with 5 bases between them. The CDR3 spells CASSSVDTQYF. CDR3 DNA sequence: TGTGCCAGCAGCTCGGTGGATACGCAGTATTTT.

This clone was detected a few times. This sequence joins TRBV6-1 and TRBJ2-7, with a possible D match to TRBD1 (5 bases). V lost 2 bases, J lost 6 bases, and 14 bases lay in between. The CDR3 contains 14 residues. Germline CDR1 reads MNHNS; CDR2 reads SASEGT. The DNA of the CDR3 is TGTGCCAGCAGTGAACAGGGTAGTCTGGGCGAGCAGTACTTC. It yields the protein CASSEQGSLGEQYF.

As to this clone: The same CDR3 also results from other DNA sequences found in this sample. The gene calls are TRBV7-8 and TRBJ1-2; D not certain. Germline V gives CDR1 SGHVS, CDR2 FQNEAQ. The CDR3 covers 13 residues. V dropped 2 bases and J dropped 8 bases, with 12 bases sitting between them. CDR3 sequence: CASSLLGRGGYTF. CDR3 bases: TGTGCCAGCAGCTTATTAGGCCGAGGAGGCTACACCTTC. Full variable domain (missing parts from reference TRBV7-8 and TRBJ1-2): GAGVSQSPRYKVAKRGQDVALRCDPISGHVSLFWYQQALGQGPEFLTYFQNEAQLDKSGLPSDRFFAERPEGSVSTLKIQRTQQEDSAVYLCASSLLGRGGYTFGSGTRLTVV.

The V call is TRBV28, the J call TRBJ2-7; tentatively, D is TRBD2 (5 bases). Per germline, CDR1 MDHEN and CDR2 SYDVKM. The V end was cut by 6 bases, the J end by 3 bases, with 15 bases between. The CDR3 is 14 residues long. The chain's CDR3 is CASRLRGGGYEQYF. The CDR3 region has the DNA TGTGCCAGCAGGCTCAGAGGCGGAGGCTACGAGCAGTACTTC.

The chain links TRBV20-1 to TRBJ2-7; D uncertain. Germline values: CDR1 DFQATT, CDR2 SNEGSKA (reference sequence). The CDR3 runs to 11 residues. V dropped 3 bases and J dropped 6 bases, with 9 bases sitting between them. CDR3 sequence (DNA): TGCAGTGCTAGCCGGCGCGGCGAGCAGTACTTC. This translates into CSASRRGEQYF.